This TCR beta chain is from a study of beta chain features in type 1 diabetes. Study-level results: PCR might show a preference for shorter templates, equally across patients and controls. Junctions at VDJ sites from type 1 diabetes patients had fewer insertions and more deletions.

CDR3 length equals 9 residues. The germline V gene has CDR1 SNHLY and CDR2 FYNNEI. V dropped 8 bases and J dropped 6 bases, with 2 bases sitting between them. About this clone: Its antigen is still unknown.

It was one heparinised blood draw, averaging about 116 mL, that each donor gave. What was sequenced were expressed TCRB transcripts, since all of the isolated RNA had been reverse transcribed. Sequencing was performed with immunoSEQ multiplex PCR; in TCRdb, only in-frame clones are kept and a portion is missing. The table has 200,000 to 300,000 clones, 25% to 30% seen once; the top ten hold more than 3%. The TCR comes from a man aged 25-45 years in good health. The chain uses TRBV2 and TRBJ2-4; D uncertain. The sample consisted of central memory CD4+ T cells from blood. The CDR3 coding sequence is TGTGCCAGCGGAAACATTCAGTACTTC. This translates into CASGNIQYF.